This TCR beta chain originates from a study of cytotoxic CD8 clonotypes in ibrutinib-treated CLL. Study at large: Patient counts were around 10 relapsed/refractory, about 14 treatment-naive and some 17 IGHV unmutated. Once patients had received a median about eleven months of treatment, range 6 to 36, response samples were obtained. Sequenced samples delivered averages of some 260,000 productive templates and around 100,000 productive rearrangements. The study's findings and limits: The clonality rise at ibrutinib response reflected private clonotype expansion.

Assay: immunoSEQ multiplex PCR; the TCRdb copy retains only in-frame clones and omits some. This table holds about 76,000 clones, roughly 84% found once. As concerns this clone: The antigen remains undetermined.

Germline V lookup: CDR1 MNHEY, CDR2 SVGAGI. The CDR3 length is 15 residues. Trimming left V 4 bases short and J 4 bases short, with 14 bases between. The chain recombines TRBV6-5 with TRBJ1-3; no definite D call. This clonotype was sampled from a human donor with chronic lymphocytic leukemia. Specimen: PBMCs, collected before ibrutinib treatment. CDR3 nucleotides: TGTGCCAGCAGTTCGCGAGGGTTTTCCGGAAACACCATATATTTT. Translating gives CASSSRGFSGNTIYF.